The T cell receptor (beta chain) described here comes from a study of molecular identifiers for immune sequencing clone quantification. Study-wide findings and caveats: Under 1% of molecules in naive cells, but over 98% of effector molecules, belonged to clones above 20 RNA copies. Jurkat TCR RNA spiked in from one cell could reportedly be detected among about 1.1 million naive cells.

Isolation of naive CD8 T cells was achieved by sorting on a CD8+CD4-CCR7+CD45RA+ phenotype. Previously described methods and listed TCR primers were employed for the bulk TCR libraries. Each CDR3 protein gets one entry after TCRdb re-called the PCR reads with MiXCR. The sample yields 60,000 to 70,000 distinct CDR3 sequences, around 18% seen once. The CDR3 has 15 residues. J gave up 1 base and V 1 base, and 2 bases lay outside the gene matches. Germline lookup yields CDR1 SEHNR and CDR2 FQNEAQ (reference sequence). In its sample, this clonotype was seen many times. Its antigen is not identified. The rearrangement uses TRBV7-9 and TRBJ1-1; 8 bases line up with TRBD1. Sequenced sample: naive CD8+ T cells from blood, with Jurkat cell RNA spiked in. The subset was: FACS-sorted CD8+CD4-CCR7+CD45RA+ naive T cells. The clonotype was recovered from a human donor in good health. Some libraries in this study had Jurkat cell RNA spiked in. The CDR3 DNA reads TGTGCCAGCAGCTTAGTGACAGGGGAGAACACTGAAGCTTTCTTT. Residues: CASSLVTGENTEAFF.